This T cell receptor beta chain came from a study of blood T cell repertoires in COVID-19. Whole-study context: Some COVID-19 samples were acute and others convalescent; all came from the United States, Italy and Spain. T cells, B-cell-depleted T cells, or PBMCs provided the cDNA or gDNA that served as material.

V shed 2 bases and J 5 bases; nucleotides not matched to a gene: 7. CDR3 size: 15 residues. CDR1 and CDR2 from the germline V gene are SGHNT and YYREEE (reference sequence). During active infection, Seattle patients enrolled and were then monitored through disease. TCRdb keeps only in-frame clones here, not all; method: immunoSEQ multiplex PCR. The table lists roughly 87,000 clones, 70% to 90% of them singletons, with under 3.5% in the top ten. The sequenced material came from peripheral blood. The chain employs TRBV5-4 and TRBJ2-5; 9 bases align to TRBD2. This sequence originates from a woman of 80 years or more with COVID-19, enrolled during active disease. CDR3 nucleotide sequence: TGTGCCAGCAGCTTCTCGCGGGGGGGCCGGGAGACCCAGTACTTC. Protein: CASSFSRGGRETQYF. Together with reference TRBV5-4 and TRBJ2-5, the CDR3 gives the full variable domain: ETGVTQSPTHLIKTRGQQVTLRCSSQSGHNTVSWYQQALGQGPQFIFQYYREEENGRGNFPPRFSGLQFPNYSSELNVNALELDDSALYLCASSFSRGGRETQYFGPGTRLLVL.